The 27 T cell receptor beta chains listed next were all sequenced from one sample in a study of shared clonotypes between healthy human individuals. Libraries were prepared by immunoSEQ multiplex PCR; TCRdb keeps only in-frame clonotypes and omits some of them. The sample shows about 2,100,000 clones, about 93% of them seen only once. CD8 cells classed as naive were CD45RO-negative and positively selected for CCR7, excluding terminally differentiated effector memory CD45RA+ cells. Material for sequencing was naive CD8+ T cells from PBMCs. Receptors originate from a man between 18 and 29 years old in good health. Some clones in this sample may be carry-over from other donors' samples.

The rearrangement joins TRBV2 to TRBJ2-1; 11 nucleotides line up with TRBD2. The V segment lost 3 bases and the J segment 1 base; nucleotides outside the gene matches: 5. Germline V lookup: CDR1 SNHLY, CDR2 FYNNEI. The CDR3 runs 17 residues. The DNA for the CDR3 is TGTGCCAGCAGTGATTGGATAGCGGGAGGGTCCTACAATGAGCAGTTCTTC. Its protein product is CASSDWIAGGSYNEQFF.

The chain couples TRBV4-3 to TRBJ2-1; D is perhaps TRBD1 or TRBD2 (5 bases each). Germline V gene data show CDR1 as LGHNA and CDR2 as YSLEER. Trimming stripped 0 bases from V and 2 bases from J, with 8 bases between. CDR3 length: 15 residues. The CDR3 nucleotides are TGCGCCAGCAGCCAAGATTGGGGGACCTACAATGAGCAGTTCTTC. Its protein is CASSQDWGTYNEQFF.

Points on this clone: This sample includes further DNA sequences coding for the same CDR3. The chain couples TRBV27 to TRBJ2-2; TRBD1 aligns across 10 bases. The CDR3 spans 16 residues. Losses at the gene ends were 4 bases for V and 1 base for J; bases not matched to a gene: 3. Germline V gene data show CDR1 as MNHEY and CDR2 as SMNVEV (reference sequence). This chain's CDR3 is CASSSRDRGNTGELFF. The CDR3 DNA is TGTGCCAGCAGTTCCCGGGACAGGGGGAACACCGGGGAGCTGTTTTTT.

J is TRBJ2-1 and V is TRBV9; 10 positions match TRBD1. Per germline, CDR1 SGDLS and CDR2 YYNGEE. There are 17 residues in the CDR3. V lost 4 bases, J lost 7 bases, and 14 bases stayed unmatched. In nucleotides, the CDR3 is TGTGCCAGCAGCATCTCAAAAAGGACAGGGGGTGGGAATGAGCAGTTCTTC. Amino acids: CASSISKRTGGGNEQFF.

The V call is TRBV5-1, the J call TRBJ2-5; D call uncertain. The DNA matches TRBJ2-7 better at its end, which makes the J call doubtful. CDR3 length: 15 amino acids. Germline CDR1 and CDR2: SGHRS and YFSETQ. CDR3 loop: CASSPILTVTYEQYF. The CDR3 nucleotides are TGCGCCAGCAGCCCAATACTGACCGTGACCTACGAGCAGTACTTC.

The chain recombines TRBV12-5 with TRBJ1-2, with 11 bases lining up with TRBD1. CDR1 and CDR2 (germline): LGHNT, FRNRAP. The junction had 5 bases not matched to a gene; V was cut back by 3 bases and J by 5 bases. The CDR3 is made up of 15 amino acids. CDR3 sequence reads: CASGFGQGASYGYTF. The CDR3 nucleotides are TGTGCTAGTGGTTTCGGACAGGGGGCCTCGTATGGCTACACCTTC.

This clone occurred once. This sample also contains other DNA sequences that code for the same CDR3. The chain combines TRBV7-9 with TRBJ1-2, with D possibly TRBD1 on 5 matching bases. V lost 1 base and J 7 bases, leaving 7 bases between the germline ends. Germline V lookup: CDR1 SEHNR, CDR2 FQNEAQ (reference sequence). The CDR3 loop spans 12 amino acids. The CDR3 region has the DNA TGTGCCAGCAGCTTAGATAGGGGTGGCTACACCTTC. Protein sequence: CASSLDRGGYTF.

The CDR3 bases are TGTGCCAGCAGCTTAGGGCGGGATCCCACCACGGAGCAGTTCTTC. This encodes CASSLGRDPTTEQFF. The chain recombines TRBV11-2 with TRBJ2-1; maybe TRBD2 (6 bases). Germline V gene sequence: CDR1 SGHAT, CDR2 FQNNGV. This CDR3 region has 15 residues. V was pared by 1 base and J by 10 bases, with 17 bases between.

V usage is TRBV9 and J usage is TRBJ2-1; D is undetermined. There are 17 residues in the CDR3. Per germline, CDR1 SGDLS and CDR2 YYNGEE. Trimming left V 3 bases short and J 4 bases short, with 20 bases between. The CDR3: CASSASYRLDRYNEQFF. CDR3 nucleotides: TGTGCCAGCAGCGCCTCTTACAGATTAGACCGATACAATGAGCAGTTCTTC.

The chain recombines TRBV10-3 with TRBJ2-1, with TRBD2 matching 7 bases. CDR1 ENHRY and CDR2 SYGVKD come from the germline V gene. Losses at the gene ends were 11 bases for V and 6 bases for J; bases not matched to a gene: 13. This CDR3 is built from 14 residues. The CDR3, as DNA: TGTGCCGTGAGGGAGGGCCTAGCTCGCAATGAGCAGTTCTTC. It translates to CAVREGLARNEQFF.

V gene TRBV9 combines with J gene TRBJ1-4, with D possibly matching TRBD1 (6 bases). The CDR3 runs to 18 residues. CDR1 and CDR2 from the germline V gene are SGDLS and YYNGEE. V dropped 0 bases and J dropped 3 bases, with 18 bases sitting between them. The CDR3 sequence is CASSVAGTRRGPNEKLFF. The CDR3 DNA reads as TGTGCCAGCAGCGTAGCAGGGACACGCCGGGGGCCTAATGAAAAACTGTTTTTT.

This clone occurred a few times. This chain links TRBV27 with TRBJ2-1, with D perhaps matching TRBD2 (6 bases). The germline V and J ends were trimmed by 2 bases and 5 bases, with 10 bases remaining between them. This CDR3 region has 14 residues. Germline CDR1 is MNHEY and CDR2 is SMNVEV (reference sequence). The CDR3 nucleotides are TGTGCCAGCAGTTTAGCGGGAAGAGACAATGAGCAGTTCTTC. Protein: CASSLAGRDNEQFF.

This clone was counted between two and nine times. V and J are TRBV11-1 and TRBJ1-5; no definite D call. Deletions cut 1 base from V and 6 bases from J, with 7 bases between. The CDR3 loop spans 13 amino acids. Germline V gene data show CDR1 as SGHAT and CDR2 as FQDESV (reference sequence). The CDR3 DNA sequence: TGTGCCAGCAGCTTAGGAGGAACTCAGCCCCAGCATTTT. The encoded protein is CASSLGGTQPQHF.

CDR3 sequence reads: CASSHARGAPAEQYF. The CDR3 nucleotides read TGTGCCAGCAGCCACGCAAGAGGGGCACCCGCCGAGCAGTACTTC. The chain recombines TRBV7-2 with TRBJ2-7; D is tentatively TRBD1 or TRBD2 (5 bases each). The ends were cut back, 5 bases at V and 6 bases at J, with 20 bases in the middle. In germline, CDR1 is SGHTA, CDR2 FQGNSA. The CDR3 sequence is 15 residues long.

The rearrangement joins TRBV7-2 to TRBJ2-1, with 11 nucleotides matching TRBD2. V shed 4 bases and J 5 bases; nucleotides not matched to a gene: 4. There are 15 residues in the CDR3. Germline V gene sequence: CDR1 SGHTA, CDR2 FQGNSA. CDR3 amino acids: CASSSRLAGNNEQFF. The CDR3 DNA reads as TGTGCCAGCAGCTCCCGACTAGCGGGAAACAATGAGCAGTTCTTC.

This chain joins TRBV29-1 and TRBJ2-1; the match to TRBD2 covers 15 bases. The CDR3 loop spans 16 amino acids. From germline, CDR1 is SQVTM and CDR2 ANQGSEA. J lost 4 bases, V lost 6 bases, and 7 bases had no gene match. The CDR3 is CSVRGTSGRTYNEQFF. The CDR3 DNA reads TGCAGCGTGCGCGGGACTAGCGGGAGGACTTACAATGAGCAGTTCTTC.

The CDR3 sequence: CAISDVLSTGTQYF. The CDR3 DNA follows: TGTGCCATCAGTGACGTCCTGTCGACGGGGACCCAGTACTTC. This chain uses TRBV10-3 with TRBJ2-5, with no clear D. This CDR3 has 14 residues. Germline assignment: CDR1 ENHRY and CDR2 SYGVKD. V was trimmed by 3 bases and J by 7 bases, leaving 15 bases between them.

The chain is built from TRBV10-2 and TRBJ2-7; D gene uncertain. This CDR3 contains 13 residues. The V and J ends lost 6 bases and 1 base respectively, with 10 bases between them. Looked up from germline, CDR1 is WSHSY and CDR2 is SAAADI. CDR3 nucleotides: TGCGCCAGCAGAAGTTATGGATCCTACGAGCAGTACTTC. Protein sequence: CASRSYGSYEQYF.

The CDR3 DNA reads as TGTGCCAGCAGCCACTACCAAGAGACCCAGTACTTC. Amino acid sequence: CASSHYQETQYF. This chain links TRBV14 with TRBJ2-5, with D unresolved. Between the trimmed V and J ends, which lost 3 bases and 0 bases, there was a span of 2 bases. This CDR3 has 12 residues. Germline V gives CDR1 SGHDN, CDR2 FVKESK.

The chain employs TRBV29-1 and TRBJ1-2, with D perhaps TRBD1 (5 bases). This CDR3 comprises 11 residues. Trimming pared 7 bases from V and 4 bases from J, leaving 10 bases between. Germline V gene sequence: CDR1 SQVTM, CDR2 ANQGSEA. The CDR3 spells CSGGGGYGYTF. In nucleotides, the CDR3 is TGCAGCGGCGGTGGGGGCTATGGCTACACCTTC.

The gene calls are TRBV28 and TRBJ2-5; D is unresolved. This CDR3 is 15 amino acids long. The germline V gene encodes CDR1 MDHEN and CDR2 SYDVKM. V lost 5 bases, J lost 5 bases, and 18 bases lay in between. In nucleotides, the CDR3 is TGTGCCAGCAGTCCTCCCAGGACGGGCTGGGAGACCCAGTACTTC. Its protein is CASSPPRTGWETQYF.

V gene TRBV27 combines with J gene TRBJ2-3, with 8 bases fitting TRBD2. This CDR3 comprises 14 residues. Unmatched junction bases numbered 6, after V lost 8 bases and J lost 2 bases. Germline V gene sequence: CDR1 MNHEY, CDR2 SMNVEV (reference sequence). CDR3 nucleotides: TGTGCCAGCCAACGGCGGGGGGCCACAGATACGCAGTATTTT. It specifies CASQRRGATDTQYF.

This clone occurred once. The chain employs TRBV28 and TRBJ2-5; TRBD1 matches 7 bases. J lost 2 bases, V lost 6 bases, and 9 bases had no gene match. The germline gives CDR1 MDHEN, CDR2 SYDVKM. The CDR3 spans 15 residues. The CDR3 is CASRTYRGWQETQYF. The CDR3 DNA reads TGTGCCAGCAGGACATACAGGGGTTGGCAAGAGACCCAGTACTTC.

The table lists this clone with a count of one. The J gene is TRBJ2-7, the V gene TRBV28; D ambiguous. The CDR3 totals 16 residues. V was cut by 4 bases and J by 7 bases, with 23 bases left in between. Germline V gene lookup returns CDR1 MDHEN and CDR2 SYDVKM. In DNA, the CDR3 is TGTGCCAGCAGTTGGACGTCGGGTCACTACCTTAGGGAGCAGTACTTC. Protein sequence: CASSWTSGHYLREQYF.

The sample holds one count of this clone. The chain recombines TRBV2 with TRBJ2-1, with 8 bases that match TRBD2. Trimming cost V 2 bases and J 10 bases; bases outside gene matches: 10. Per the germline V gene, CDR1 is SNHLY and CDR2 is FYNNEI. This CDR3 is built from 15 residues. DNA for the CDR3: TGTGCCAGCAGTGAACGCCCAGCGGGAGCAGGGGAGCAGTTCTTC. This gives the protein CASSERPAGAGEQFF.

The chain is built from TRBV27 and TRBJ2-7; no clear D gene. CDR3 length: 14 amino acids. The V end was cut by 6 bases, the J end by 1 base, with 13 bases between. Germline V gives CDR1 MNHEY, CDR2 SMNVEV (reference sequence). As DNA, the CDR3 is TGTGCCAGCAGCCCCATGTATGGGTCCTACGAGCAGTACTTC. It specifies CASSPMYGSYEQYF.

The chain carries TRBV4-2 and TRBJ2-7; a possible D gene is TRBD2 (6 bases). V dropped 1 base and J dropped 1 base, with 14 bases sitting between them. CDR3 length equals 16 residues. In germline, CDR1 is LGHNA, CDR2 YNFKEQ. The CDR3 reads CASSQGEAGGSYEQYF. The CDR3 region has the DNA TGTGCCAGCAGCCAAGGGGAAGCGGGCGGTTCCTACGAGCAGTACTTC.